A single sample is the source of the 22 T cell receptor beta chains below, sequenced in a study of Graves' ophthalmopathy and Graves' hyperthyroidism. Amplified material comprised TCR beta CDR3 regions derived from RNA transcripts. RT-PCR was first run with HTBI primers, then multiplex PCR in a second round. TCRdb reanalysed the multiplex PCR reads using MiXCR and keeps one entry per CDR3 protein. There are a few hundred thousand distinct CDR3 sequences in the sample; 35% to 40% occur only once, and roughly 4.5% lies in the top ten. Sequencing was done on a sample of peripheral blood or thyroid tissue (not recorded which). The origin of the receptors is an adult man with Graves' hyperthyroidism.

This clonotype has only one observation. This may be a read error: a much more frequent sequence differs by one nucleotide. The rearrangement joins TRBV2 to TRBJ1-6; tentative D call: TRBD1 (6 bases). This CDR3 has 14 amino acids. The germline CDR1 and CDR2 sequences are SNHLY and FYNNEI. V lost 4 bases and J 10 bases, leaving 14 bases between the germline ends. The CDR3 is CASSARTVSSPLHF. The CDR3 DNA reads TGTGCCAGCAGTGCGAGGACAGTTTCCTCACCCCTCCACTTT.

This clonotype was seen ten or more times. The V and J genes are TRBV2 and TRBJ1-2; 7 bases align to TRBD1. The ends lost 5 bases at V and 2 bases at J; junction bases unmatched: 2. Germline assignment: CDR1 SNHLY and CDR2 FYNNEI. CDR3 length: 13 residues. Written as DNA, the CDR3 is TGTGCCAGCAGTCGACAGGGCAACTATGGCTACACCTTC. Translation: CASSRQGNYGYTF.

In this sample, this clonotype turned up once. A clone one base away is much larger, so this may be a read error. The genes are TRBV24-1 and TRBJ2-5; no reliable D call. The germline CDR1 and CDR2 sequences are KGHDR and SFDVKD. Trimming took 11 bases from V and 1 from J, leaving 13 bases between them. The CDR3 has 13 residues. The CDR3, as DNA: TGTGCCAGCAGATACCTCATCCAAGAGACCCAGTACTTC. Residues: CASRYLIQETQYF.

This clonotype was counted at least ten times. The chain links TRBV5-8 to TRBJ1-2; 9 bases are shared with TRBD1. V lost 5 bases, J lost 3 bases, and 2 bases stayed unmatched. CDR1 and CDR2 from the germline V gene are SGHTS and YDEGEE. This CDR3 contains 13 residues. The CDR3 DNA is TGTGCCAGCAGACGGGACAGGGACTATGGCTACACCTTC. This translates into CASRRDRDYGYTF.

This clonotype was seen at least ten times. The J gene is TRBJ2-5, the V gene TRBV4-1; no clear D. With 2 bases removed from V and 1 base from J, the gap between germline ends came to 8 bases. Germline V CDR1 and CDR2: MGHRA, YSYEKL. This CDR3 is built from 14 residues. CDR3 amino acids: CASSQWSFQETQYF. The CDR3 DNA sequence: TGCGCCAGCAGCCAATGGAGTTTCCAAGAGACCCAGTACTTC.

This clonotype was counted at least ten times. The chain links TRBV2 to TRBJ2-2, with 8 bases lining up with TRBD1. Germline assignment: CDR1 SNHLY and CDR2 FYNNEI. The CDR3 is 14 amino acids. V lost 8 bases, J lost 5 bases, and 7 bases stayed unmatched. The CDR3: CASYETGVTGELFF. The DNA for the CDR3 is TGTGCCAGCTACGAGACAGGGGTGACCGGGGAGCTGTTTTTT.

This clonotype has ten or more counts. The chain combines TRBV24-1 with TRBJ1-2; 8 bases match TRBD1. The length of the CDR3 is 15 residues. V gave up 4 bases and J gave up 3 bases; unmatched junction bases: 6. Germline loops: CDR1 KGHDR, CDR2 SFDVKD. Written as DNA, the CDR3 is TGTGCCACCAGTGACGCGGGACAGGAGGACTATGGCTACACCTTC. Translating gives CATSDAGQEDYGYTF.

This rearrangement joins TRBV5-6 to TRBJ2-7; D remains unclear. CDR1 is SGHDT, CDR2 YYEEEE, per germline. Trimming took off 4 bases at V and 3 bases at J, with 11 bases between the two ends. This CDR3 has 13 residues. The CDR3 loop reads CASSQQNFYEQYF. CDR3 DNA sequence: TGTGCCAGCAGCCAACAGAACTTCTACGAGCAGTACTTC.

This clonotype was detected ten times or more. This chain joins TRBV7-9 and TRBJ1-4; TRBD1 matches at 7 bases. Germline V lookup: CDR1 SEHNR, CDR2 FQNEAQ (reference sequence). The ends lost 6 bases at V and 8 bases at J; junction bases unmatched: 9. The CDR3 contains 14 residues. The CDR3 loop is CASRTGTEGEKLFF. As DNA, the CDR3 is TGTGCCAGCAGGACCGGGACAGAGGGAGAAAAACTGTTTTTT. The variable domain in full, with the rest retrieved from reference TRBV7-9 and TRBJ1-4, is DTGVSQNPRHKITKRGQNVTFRCDPISEHNRLYWYRQTLGQGPEFLTYFQNEAQLEKSRLLSDRFSAERPKGSFSTLEIQRTEQGDSAMYLCASRTGTEGEKLFFGSGTQLSVL.

The chain uses TRBV29-1 and TRBJ2-5; possible D gene TRBD2, 6 bases. The germline V gene has CDR1 SQVTM and CDR2 ANQGSEA. The CDR3 length is 15 residues. Trimming pared 3 bases from V and 4 bases from J, leaving 18 bases between. The CDR3 sequence is CSVDGLGQGGETQYF. The CDR3 DNA follows: TGCAGCGTTGACGGATTGGGGCAGGGAGGAGAGACCCAGTACTTC.

This clonotype was counted ten times or more. V usage is TRBV19 and J usage is TRBJ1-2, with D tentatively TRBD1 (5 bases). Trimming cost V 5 bases and J 4 bases, with 17 bases left between them. There are 15 residues in the CDR3. The germline V gene encodes CDR1 LNHDA and CDR2 SQIVND (reference sequence). As DNA, the CDR3 is TGTGCCAGTAGTGTCCGGGACGGAGAAGTCTATGGCTACACCTTC. This gives the protein CASSVRDGEVYGYTF.

The chain couples TRBV25-1 to TRBJ2-5; D perhaps matches TRBD1 (6 bases). Deletions cut 9 bases from V and 5 bases from J, with 19 bases between. The CDR3 sequence is 14 residues long. The germline gives CDR1 MGHDK, CDR2 SYGVNS. The CDR3 sequence: CASRQGRGTETQYF. The CDR3 coding sequence is TGTGCCAGTCGACAAGGCAGGGGCACGGAGACCCAGTACTTC. Drawing the rest from reference TRBV25-1 and TRBJ2-5, the complete variable domain is EADIYQTPRYLVIGTGKKITLECSQTMGHDKMYWYQQDPGMELHLIHYSYGVNSTEKGDLSSESTVSRIRTEHFPLTLESARPSHTSQYLCASRQGRGTETQYFGPGTRLLVL.

This clonotype was detected many times. V and J are TRBV6-5 and TRBJ2-2; D is unresolved. The germline V gene has CDR1 MNHEY and CDR2 SVGAGI. The CDR3 totals 14 residues. Trimming took 6 bases from V and 1 from J, leaving 9 bases between them. CDR3 sequence reads: CASRQPLNTGELFF. The CDR3 DNA follows: TGTGCCAGCAGACAGCCCTTGAACACCGGGGAGCTGTTTTTT.

This clonotype was picked up many times. This chain's CDR3 is CASSLVRAAQETQYF. DNA of the CDR3: TGTGCCAGCAGTTTAGTCAGGGCAGCCCAAGAGACCCAGTACTTC. The chain uses TRBV12-3 or TRBV12-4 and TRBJ2-5, with D perhaps matching TRBD1 (5 bases). V was clipped by 1 base and J by 1 base, with 10 bases between them. The CDR3 covers 15 residues.

V usage is TRBV12-3 or TRBV12-4 and J usage is TRBJ2-5; 11 nucleotides agree with TRBD2. The length of the CDR3 is 16 residues. J lost 3 bases, V lost 4 bases, and 7 bases had no gene match. CDR3 region: CASSWVAGGPEETQYF. In DNA form, the CDR3 reads TGTGCCAGCAGTTGGGTAGCGGGAGGGCCTGAAGAGACCCAGTACTTC.

Many counts were recorded for this clonotype. V is TRBV10-3 and J is TRBJ2-2, with 9 bases identical to TRBD1. Unmatched junction bases numbered 15, after V lost 3 bases and J lost 7 bases. Germline CDR1 ENHRY, CDR2 SYGVKD. CDR3 length: 18 residues. The CDR3 sequence: CAISDVAGTGLSVGELFF. CDR3 coding DNA: TGTGCCATCAGTGACGTTGCAGGGACAGGGCTGAGTGTCGGGGAGCTGTTTTTT.

This chain uses TRBV7-8 with TRBJ2-7; 9 positions agree with TRBD2. CDR1 SGHVS and CDR2 FQNEAQ come from the germline V gene. V was pared by 4 bases and J by 3 bases, with 4 bases of the junction left unmatched. This CDR3 has 14 residues. The CDR3 region has the DNA TGTGCCAGCAGCTGGAAGCGGGGGGACTACGAGCAGTACTTC. Amino acid sequence: CASSWKRGDYEQYF.

In its sample, this clonotype was seen many times. The chain couples TRBV7-8 to TRBJ1-5, with D perhaps matching TRBD1 (5 bases). This CDR3 is 16 amino acids long. Trimming cost V 0 bases and J 9 bases, with 18 bases left between them. Germline assignment: CDR1 SGHVS and CDR2 FQNEAQ. CDR3 coding DNA: TGTGCCAGCAGCTTAGCGTCGGGGCCCTTGAGCCGGCCCCAGCATTTT. Translated, it gives CASSLASGPLSRPQHF.

This clonotype was detected only once. Possible read error: a much larger clone is one base away. This chain links TRBV20-1 with TRBJ1-1, with TRBD1 identical over 9 bases. There are 13 residues in the CDR3. The ends lost 5 bases at V and 5 bases at J; junction bases unmatched: 6. Germline V gene sequence: CDR1 DFQATT, CDR2 SNEGSKA (reference sequence). The DNA for the CDR3 is TGCAGTGCTCGACAGGGGACAGGGACTGAAGCTTTCTTT. Translated: CSARQGTGTEAFF.

This clonotype was detected ten times or more. The chain employs TRBV5-1 and TRBJ2-7; TRBD1 is a possible D gene (5 bases). CDR1 and CDR2 (germline): SGHRS, YFSETQ. V lost 1 base to trimming and J lost 2 bases, with 13 bases between them. The CDR3 length is 15 residues. As DNA, the CDR3 is TGCGCCAGCAGCTTGACAGGAGTACCTACCTACGAGCAGTACTTC. It specifies CASSLTGVPTYEQYF.

About this clonotype: Since a much larger clone is just one base distant, this may be a read error. J is TRBJ2-5 and V is TRBV4-1, with 8 bases aligning to TRBD2. The CDR3 consists of 16 residues. CDR1 is MGHRA and CDR2 is YSYEKL in the germline V gene. V lost 3 bases to trimming and J lost 5 bases; unmatched junction nucleotides: 11. Here the CDR3 reads CASSQSTGGPKETQYF. CDR3 nucleotides: TGCGCCAGCAGCCAGTCTACGGGAGGGCCGAAGGAGACCCAGTACTTC.

This clonotype has just a few counts. The genes are TRBV6-6 and TRBJ2-7; 8 positions agree with TRBD1. The CDR3 is 16 amino acids. Germline assignment: CDR1 MNHNY and CDR2 SVGAGI (reference sequence). Trimming cost V 5 bases and J 7 bases; bases outside gene matches: 16. CDR3 in amino acids: CASSENGWQGADEQYF. The CDR3 nucleotides are TGTGCCAGCAGTGAAAATGGCTGGCAGGGGGCGGATGAGCAGTACTTC.